This TCR beta chain was retrieved from a study of patients and donors after allogeneic stem cell transplantation. TCRdb independently ran MiXCR on the RT-PCR reads; one entry per CDR3 protein. The table has under 200,000 distinct CDR3 sequences, 30% seen once; the top ten hold around 3.3%. The V gene end was trimmed by 0 bases and the J gene end by 7 bases; junction bases not matched to a gene: 13. The germline gives CDR1 SGHRS, CDR2 YFSETQ. The CDR3 is 18 residues long. Remarks on this clonotype: This could be a read error, since a much larger clone is one nucleotide away. This is likely a read error, given that the CDR3 carries no conserved phenylalanine or tryptophan at its end.

Input material: blood, either unsorted or a sorted T cell fraction (not recorded which). The clonotype originates from a human donor who was either an allogeneic HSCT recipient or a stem cell or donor lymphocyte infusion donor (not recorded which). It is not recorded whose cells these are; they may come from a transplant donor. The V gene is TRBV5-1, the J gene TRBJ1-6; 7 nucleotides agree with TRBD1. The CDR3 DNA is TGCGCCAGCAGCTTGGCAGGCCCACGACAGGGACTCAATTCACCCCTCCACTTG. Its translation: CASSLAGPRQGLNSPLHL.